These 2 T cell receptor beta chains came from one sample sequenced in a study of blood T cell repertoires in COVID-19. Clones were read by immunoSEQ multiplex PCR, and TCRdb kept only the in-frame ones, dropping some. The sample has just under 85,000 clones; more than 85% are singletons. Material: peripheral blood. All receptors derive from a man of 80 years or more with active or convalescent COVID-19.

The chain combines TRBV4-1 with TRBJ1-1, with TRBD1 matching over 7 bases. Germline CDR1 and CDR2: MGHRA and YSYEKL. The CDR3 runs to 15 residues. With 4 bases clipped from V and 3 bases from J, the junction kept 8 bases outside the gene matches. DNA for the CDR3: TGCGCCAGCAGCCTCTTACAGGGGATCGACACTGAAGCTTTCTTT. Encoded protein: CASSLLQGIDTEAFF.

V gene TRBV28 combines with J gene TRBJ1-1; no reliable D call. V lost 3 bases to trimming and J lost 0 bases, with 11 bases between them. The CDR3 extends over 15 amino acids. Germline V gives CDR1 MDHEN, CDR2 SYDVKM. This chain's CDR3 is CASSFGSTLNTEAFF. The CDR3 nucleotides are TGTGCCAGCAGTTTCGGGAGCACCTTGAACACTGAAGCTTTCTTT.